Presented here are 21 T cell receptor beta chains from one specimen sequenced in a study of blood T cells in healthy people across ages. Primers used in a second PCR of about 7 to 11 cycles were a sample-barcoded 5' primer and a J-beta primer mix. TCRdb used MiXCR to reprocess the 5' RACE reads, holding one entry per CDR3 protein. This sample has some 780,000 distinct CDR3 sequences, with roughly three fifths found just once. The sequenced material came from blood. The receptor source for this set is a man in his forties in good health.

The chain links TRBV20-1 to TRBJ2-2; TRBD2 is a possible D gene (5 bases). Germline CDR1 DFQATT, CDR2 SNEGSKA (reference sequence). Trimming pared 8 bases from V and 4 bases from J, leaving 17 bases between. The CDR3 consists of 14 residues. In DNA form, the CDR3 reads TGCAGTACCGACGGACCGGCGGGCACCGGGGAGCTGTTTTTT. It yields the protein CSTDGPAGTGELFF.

The chain joins TRBV20-1 to TRBJ2-5; 10 nucleotides line up with TRBD2. Per the germline V gene, CDR1 is DFQATT and CDR2 is SNEGSKA (reference sequence). This CDR3 contains 14 residues. V trimming: 3 bases; J trimming: 9 bases; junction bases outside the gene matches: 10. CDR3 coding DNA: TGCAGTGCTAGTCTAGCGGGGGTCCGTCGGTCCCAGTACTTC. Its translation: CSASLAGVRRSQYF.

The gene calls are TRBV5-1 and TRBJ2-5; D is undetermined. The CDR3 consists of 17 residues. Trimming shortened V by 0 bases and J by 5 bases, and 20 bases separated the two germline ends. From germline, CDR1 is SGHRS and CDR2 YFSETQ. CDR3 loop: CASSLEVLGTYMETQYF. CDR3 in DNA: TGCGCCAGCAGCTTGGAGGTGCTAGGCACATATATGGAGACCCAGTACTTC.

This clonotype turned up a few times. This chain joins TRBV4-1 and TRBJ2-4; no clear D. The germline V gene has CDR1 MGHRA and CDR2 YSYEKL. V was pared by 1 base and J by 1 base, with 17 bases between. This CDR3 is 18 amino acids long. The CDR3 DNA reads TGCGCCAGCAGCCAAGGAGGCGTCCCAGGAACGGCCAAAAACATTCAGTACTTC. It codes for CASSQGGVPGTAKNIQYF.

The chain recombines TRBV2 with TRBJ2-7; D may be TRBD2 (5 bases). The germline V and J ends were trimmed by 3 bases and 6 bases, with 12 bases remaining between them. This CDR3 is built from 13 residues. Germline-derived CDR1 and CDR2 are SNHLY and FYNNEI. The CDR3 loop is CASSEGLAGEQYF. CDR3 nucleotide sequence: TGTGCCAGCAGTGAGGGGTTGGCGGGCGAGCAGTACTTC.

This clonotype has ten or more counts. The chain employs TRBV7-2 and TRBJ1-5, with unresolved D. The V and J ends lost 5 bases and 4 bases respectively, with 9 bases between them. Per the germline V gene, CDR1 is SGHTA and CDR2 is FQGNSA. This CDR3 has 13 amino acids. The CDR3 spells CASSIRGNQPQHF. The CDR3 coding sequence is TGTGCCAGCAGCATCCGGGGTAATCAGCCCCAGCATTTT.

The chain joins TRBV7-3 to TRBJ1-1; D perhaps matches TRBD1 (6 bases). The V and J ends lost 5 bases and 0 bases respectively, with 13 bases between them. The CDR3 extends over 15 amino acids. Germline lookup yields CDR1 SGHTA and CDR2 FQGTGA. CDR3 DNA sequence: TGTGCCAGCAGCCAAATGACAGGCATGAACACTGAAGCTTTCTTT. Translation gives CASSQMTGMNTEAFF.

This clonotype occurred many times. The rearrangement links TRBV6-5 to TRBJ1-1; the D is unclear. Germline assignment: CDR1 MNHEY and CDR2 SVGAGI. V dropped 7 bases and J dropped 1 base, with 13 bases sitting between them. The CDR3 is 14 amino acids. DNA for the CDR3: TGTGCCAGCAAATTGGGATATCAGAACACTGAAGCTTTCTTT. This gives the protein CASKLGYQNTEAFF.

The chain has TRBV6-2 or TRBV6-3 and TRBJ2-1; D uncertain. The V gene lost 7 bases and the J gene lost 6 bases, with 13 bases spanning the gap. CDR1 is MNHEY, CDR2 SVGEGT, per germline. This CDR3 region has 13 residues. In DNA form, the CDR3 reads TGTGCCAGCACCCCCGTGGATCTCAATGAGCAGTTCTTC. Protein sequence: CASTPVDLNEQFF.

V and J are TRBV7-8 and TRBJ2-6; a weak D match, TRBD1 (5 bases). There are 17 residues in the CDR3. Looked up from germline, CDR1 is SGHVS and CDR2 is FQNEAQ. V was pared by 1 base and J by 4 bases, with 14 bases between. CDR3 amino acids: CASSLDVGAGGANVLTF. CDR3 bases: TGTGCCAGCAGCTTAGATGTAGGGGCTGGGGGGGCCAACGTCCTGACTTTC.

The chain links TRBV12-3 or TRBV12-4 to TRBJ2-5, with TRBD1 identical over 8 bases. Trimming at V came to 7 bases and at J to 11 bases, leaving 18 bases not matched to a gene. This CDR3 contains 15 residues. The CDR3 sequence is CASKSFGTGGAEQYF. The CDR3 region has the DNA TGTGCCAGCAAATCCTTCGGGACAGGTGGTGCAGAGCAGTACTTC.

J is TRBJ1-1 and V is TRBV6-1; D is unresolved. The CDR3 spans 13 residues. From germline, CDR1 is MNHNS and CDR2 SASEGT. Trimming left V 0 bases short and J 7 bases short, with 9 bases between. CDR3 sequence (DNA): TGTGCCAGCAGTGAAGCTGGGCGGAATGAAGCTTTCTTT. It yields the protein CASSEAGRNEAFF.

This chain uses TRBV24-1 with TRBJ2-1, with 7 bases matching TRBD2. CDR1 and CDR2 (germline): KGHDR, SFDVKD. After removal of 0 bases from V and 7 bases from J, the junction contained 5 bases not matched to a gene. CDR3 length equals 15 residues. The CDR3: CATSDLRGEANEQFF. The CDR3 nucleotides read TGTGCCACCAGTGATTTGCGGGGGGAGGCAAATGAGCAGTTCTTC.

The chain combines TRBV5-8 with TRBJ2-1; D perhaps matches TRBD2 (6 bases). This CDR3 contains 14 residues. The germline CDR1 and CDR2 sequences are SGHTS and YDEGEE. V was shortened by 4 bases and J by 4 bases, with 12 bases between the two germline ends. The CDR3 sequence is CASSGASVYNEQFF. The CDR3 nucleotides read TGTGCCAGCAGCGGGGCTAGCGTTTACAATGAGCAGTTCTTC.

J is TRBJ2-2 and V is TRBV4-3; a possible D gene is TRBD2 (6 bases). CDR1 is LGHNA and CDR2 is YSLEER in the germline V gene. The germline V and J ends were trimmed by 1 base and 7 bases, with 16 bases remaining between them. This CDR3 has 16 residues. CDR3 coding DNA: TGCGCCAGCAGCCAAGTTCCGGCGGGATCGAACGGGGAGCTGTTTTTT. Translated: CASSQVPAGSNGELFF.

V usage is TRBV28 and J usage is TRBJ1-2, with D maybe TRBD1 (5 bases). CDR1 and CDR2 (germline): MDHEN, SYDVKM. This CDR3 comprises 14 residues. Trimming removed 5 bases at V and 8 bases at J, with 18 bases between. DNA of the CDR3: TGTGCCAGCAGTGGTGGGACCGGGAACCTAGGCTACACCTTC. This encodes CASSGGTGNLGYTF.

This clonotype has more than one count but fewer than ten. This chain uses TRBV7-8 with TRBJ2-1, with D possibly TRBD2 on 6 matching bases. The J call is doubtful: the DNA matches TRBJ2-7 better. CDR3 size: 12 residues. The germline CDR1 and CDR2 sequences are SGHVS and FQNEAQ. In DNA form, the CDR3 reads TGTGCCAGCAGCTTTTCCAGCGGGGAGCAGTACTTC. Encoded protein: CASSFSSGEQYF.

The chain carries TRBV28 and TRBJ1-6, with unresolved D. V shed 7 bases and J shed 7 bases, with 17 bases lying between them. The CDR3 covers 15 residues. Germline CDR1 and CDR2: MDHEN and SYDVKM. For the CDR3, the DNA is TGTGCCAGCATCCAAAACCGGTTCCTGAATTCACCCCTCCACTTT. This gives the protein CASIQNRFLNSPLHF.

This clonotype occurred many times. CDR3 residues: CASSLALAGGYNEQFF. CDR3 in DNA: TGTGCCAGCAGCTTAGCACTAGCGGGGGGATACAATGAGCAGTTCTTC. The chain links TRBV7-2 to TRBJ2-1; TRBD2 agrees at 12 bases. V trimming: 0 bases; J trimming: 4 bases; junction bases outside the gene matches: 1. Germline lookup yields CDR1 SGHTA and CDR2 FQGNSA. The CDR3 has 16 amino acids.

The chain carries TRBV5-1 and TRBJ2-1; 9 bases fit TRBD1. Trimming took 1 base from V and 4 from J; bases not matched to a gene: 6. This CDR3 contains 16 residues. Germline values: CDR1 SGHRS, CDR2 YFSETQ. DNA of the CDR3: TGCGCCAGCAGCTTGAGGGGACAGGGAGCTTACAATGAGCAGTTCTTC. This gives the protein CASSLRGQGAYNEQFF.

The rearrangement uses TRBV7-6 and TRBJ2-2, with D possibly TRBD2 on 6 matching bases. V gave up 5 bases and J gave up 4 bases, with 11 bases separating them. Germline CDR1 and CDR2: SGHVS and FNYEAQ. The CDR3 sequence is 14 residues long. The CDR3 is CASSPGGSTGELFF. The CDR3 DNA reads as TGTGCCAGCAGCCCCGGGGGTTCCACCGGGGAGCTGTTTTTT.